Presented here are 23 T cell receptor beta chains from one specimen sequenced in a study of T-cell reconstitution after alpha-beta-depleted transplantation in children. Antigens of these TCRs are unknown. The TCRbeta library incorporated unique molecular identifiers. Each CDR3 protein gets one entry after TCRdb re-called the PCR reads with MiXCR. Of approximately 300,000 distinct CDR3 sequences detected, almost 8% appear once; the ten largest clones hold 9.1%. General study findings and limits: Newly generated T cells supplied most T-cell counts and diversity one year post-transplant.

The sequencing used peripheral blood, collected 360 days after TCRalphabeta/CD19-depleted stem cell transplant. Receptors originate from a female patient between 2 and 15 years old who had a stem cell transplant for Fanconi anemia, so the T cells may come from the graft donor.

This clonotype was found many times. This chain uses TRBV9 with TRBJ1-1; D unresolved. From germline, CDR1 is SGDLS and CDR2 YYNGEE. Trimming took 0 bases from V and 8 from J, leaving 26 bases between them. The CDR3 spans 18 residues. Here the CDR3 DNA reads TGTGCCAGCAGCGTAGGAGGCAGGTCAAAGCTGGACCCTGAGGAAGCTTTCTTT. It codes for CASSVGGRSKLDPEEAFF.

This clonotype came up a few times. V gene TRBV20-1 combines with J gene TRBJ2-1; no clear D gene. V was cut by 0 bases and J by 8 bases, with 17 bases left in between. The germline gives CDR1 DFQATT, CDR2 SNEGSKA (reference sequence). This CDR3 has 15 amino acids. As DNA, the CDR3 is TGCAGTGCTAGAGATCTAGGGAACCCCATCGATGAGCAGTTCTTC. It codes for CSARDLGNPIDEQFF.

J is TRBJ1-6 and V is TRBV12-3 or TRBV12-4, with D unresolved. There are 15 residues in the CDR3. The V gene lost 2 bases and the J gene lost 7 bases, with 12 bases spanning the gap. The CDR3 DNA reads TGTGCCAGCAGTTTAACCCCGGTGGGAAATTCACCCCTCCACTTT. Protein sequence: CASSLTPVGNSPLHF.

The table lists this clonotype with many counts. The V gene is TRBV10-3, the J gene TRBJ2-1, with 8 bases matching TRBD2. CDR3 length equals 15 residues. V shed 3 bases and J 3 bases; nucleotides not matched to a gene: 4. The germline V gene has CDR1 ENHRY and CDR2 SYGVKD. CDR3 nucleotides: TGTGCCATCAGTGAAATAGCGGGGATCTACAATGAGCAGTTCTTC. The encoded protein is CAISEIAGIYNEQFF.

This clonotype occurred many times. The V call is TRBV4-3, the J call TRBJ2-2, with D tentatively TRBD1 (5 bases). Between the trimmed V and J ends, which lost 0 bases and 1 base, there was a span of 9 bases. The CDR3 has 16 residues. CDR1 is LGHNA, CDR2 YSLEER, per germline. In DNA, the CDR3 is TGCGCCAGCAGCCAAGATCGAAGGGGGAACACCGGGGAGCTGTTTTTT. This codes for CASSQDRRGNTGELFF.

This chain joins TRBV7-8 and TRBJ2-6, with unresolved D. V was cut by 5 bases and J by 2 bases, with 4 bases left in between. Looked up from germline, CDR1 is SGHVS and CDR2 is FQNEAQ. The CDR3 consists of 13 residues. In nucleotides, the CDR3 is TGTGCCAGCAGCAATACTGGGGCCAACGTCCTGACTTTC. Translation gives CASSNTGANVLTF.

This clonotype has a count of ten or more. V and J are TRBV29-1 and TRBJ2-7; possibly TRBD2 for D (5 bases). Trimming pared 4 bases from V and 5 bases from J, leaving 9 bases between. The germline V gene has CDR1 SQVTM and CDR2 ANQGSEA. There are 11 residues in the CDR3. The CDR3 coding sequence is TGCAGCGTTGCAGTAGCGAACGAGCAGTACTTC. It translates to CSVAVANEQYF.

This clonotype was observed at least ten times. This chain links TRBV28 with TRBJ1-1, with D perhaps TRBD1 (6 bases). CDR3 length: 13 amino acids. Germline CDR1 is MDHEN and CDR2 is SYDVKM. The germline V and J ends were trimmed by 7 bases and 0 bases, with 9 bases remaining between them. The CDR3 here is CASKDRMNTEAFF. In DNA form, the CDR3 reads TGTGCCAGCAAAGACAGGATGAACACTGAAGCTTTCTTT.

This clonotype showed up just a few times. The chain recombines TRBV4-2 with TRBJ2-3; possible D gene TRBD2, 6 bases. CDR1 and CDR2 (germline): LGHNA, YNFKEQ. V lost 2 bases, J lost 5 bases, and 11 bases lay in between. This CDR3 contains 14 residues. The CDR3 is CASSQRSGEDTQYF. The CDR3 coding sequence is TGTGCCAGCAGCCAAAGATCGGGGGAAGATACGCAGTATTTT.

This chain links TRBV3-1 with TRBJ2-5; 8 nucleotides agree with TRBD2. Germline V gives CDR1 LGHDT, CDR2 YNNKEL (reference sequence). V shed 0 bases, J shed 2 bases, and the junction held 5 bases outside the gene matches. This CDR3 is built from 16 residues. The CDR3 sequence is CASSQDLLADQETQYF. CDR3 nucleotides: TGTGCCAGCAGCCAAGATCTACTAGCGGATCAAGAGACCCAGTACTTC.

This clonotype has a count of ten or more. This chain links TRBV28 with TRBJ2-5, with TRBD2 matching over 12 bases. With V trimmed by 5 bases and J by 1 base, 5 bases remained unmatched. This CDR3 has 16 amino acids. Germline CDR1 MDHEN, CDR2 SYDVKM. CDR3: CASSAGLAGIQETQYF. Written as DNA, the CDR3 is TGTGCCAGCAGTGCCGGACTAGCGGGAATCCAAGAGACCCAGTACTTC.

The chain employs TRBV24-1 and TRBJ2-5, with D tentatively TRBD2 (5 bases). The CDR3 covers 15 residues. Germline V gene sequence: CDR1 KGHDR, CDR2 SFDVKD. Trimming cost V 4 bases and J 4 bases, with 15 bases left between them. CDR3 in amino acids: CATSDLREVGETQYF. The CDR3 bases are TGTGCCACCAGTGACCTCCGGGAAGTAGGAGAGACCCAGTACTTC.

This clonotype was observed at least ten times. This chain uses TRBV20-1 with TRBJ2-7; D remains unclear. Trimming left V 3 bases short and J 5 bases short, with 20 bases between. This CDR3 contains 15 residues. Germline CDR1 is DFQATT and CDR2 is SNEGSKA (reference sequence). The CDR3 protein is CSARGNIYLPHEQYF. For the CDR3, the DNA is TGCAGTGCTAGGGGGAATATTTACCTACCCCACGAGCAGTACTTC.

This clonotype was seen ten or more times. The J gene is TRBJ1-1, the V gene TRBV12-3 or TRBV12-4, with D perhaps TRBD1 (6 bases). Trimming took 3 bases from V and 4 from J, leaving 18 bases between them. The CDR3 has 16 amino acids. CDR3 sequence: CASSFLSGGRGTEAFF. Here the CDR3 DNA reads TGTGCCAGCAGTTTTTTGTCTGGGGGGCGCGGCACTGAAGCTTTCTTT.

This clonotype has at least ten counts. The chain's CDR3 is CSANPGGGGVYEQYF. CDR3 sequence (DNA): TGCAGTGCTAACCCCGGTGGCGGGGGGGTCTACGAGCAGTACTTC. This chain uses TRBV20-1 with TRBJ2-7; 9 positions agree with TRBD2. CDR1 and CDR2 (germline): DFQATT, SNEGSKA (reference sequence). The J segment lost 3 bases and the V segment lost 4 bases, leaving 10 bases of the junction unmatched. This CDR3 has 15 amino acids.

This clonotype was seen more than once but under ten times. The chain employs TRBV23-1 and TRBJ2-5, with D possibly matching TRBD1 (6 bases). TRBV23-1 carries the ORF label, with uncertain function. CDR3 length equals 16 residues. The V end lost 4 bases, the J end lost 5 bases, and 20 bases lay between the germline ends. The CDR3 DNA reads as TGCGCCAGCAGTCTTCCGGGGACAACGACTCGGGAGACCCAGTACTTC. It codes for CASSLPGTTTRETQYF.

The CDR3: CASSFRDRATEAFF. The CDR3 DNA is TGTGCCAGCAGCTTCCGGGACAGGGCGACTGAAGCTTTCTTT. The genes are TRBV5-5 and TRBJ1-1; 9 bases are shared with TRBD1. The length of the CDR3 is 14 residues. The V gene end was trimmed by 2 bases and the J gene end by 5 bases; junction bases not matched to a gene: 4. CDR1 is SGHKS, CDR2 YYEKEE, per germline (reference sequence).

This clonotype was seen at least ten times. The chain joins TRBV6-5 to TRBJ2-5; D not resolved. Germline assignment: CDR1 MNHEY and CDR2 SVGAGI. Trimming stripped 3 bases from V and 0 bases from J, with 17 bases between. The CDR3 is made up of 17 amino acids. CDR3 loop: CASSYYPQTAYQETQYF. The CDR3 nucleotides are TGTGCCAGCAGTTATTATCCCCAAACAGCCTACCAAGAGACCCAGTACTTC.

This clonotype has a count of ten or more. J is TRBJ1-5 and V is TRBV20-1, with D hard to call. Looked up from germline, CDR1 is DFQATT and CDR2 is SNEGSKA (reference sequence). Trimming left V 0 bases short and J 0 bases short, with 6 bases between. This CDR3 contains 14 residues. The CDR3 reads CSARETYSNQPQHF. The DNA for the CDR3 is TGCAGTGCTAGAGAGACTTATAGCAATCAGCCCCAGCATTTT.

This clonotype was detected ten times or more. The genes are TRBV12-3 or TRBV12-4 and TRBJ1-5, with 8 bases that match TRBD1. The junction had 7 bases not matched to a gene; V was cut back by 5 bases and J by 7 bases. The CDR3 totals 14 residues. This CDR3 is CASSPDRGGQPQHF. The CDR3 bases are TGTGCCAGCAGTCCCGACAGGGGAGGGCAGCCCCAGCATTTT.

Many counts were recorded for this clonotype. V and J are TRBV5-1 and TRBJ2-7, with 9 bases that match TRBD1. The junction had 8 bases not matched to a gene; V was cut back by 0 bases and J by 1 base. This CDR3 has 17 amino acids. CDR1 and CDR2 (germline): SGHRS, YFSETQ. The CDR3 sequence: CASSLVKQGARSYEQYF. CDR3 DNA sequence: TGCGCCAGCAGCTTGGTAAAACAGGGGGCGCGGTCCTACGAGCAGTACTTC.

There are a few counts of this clonotype. This chain joins TRBV11-1 and TRBJ2-3, with 12 bases fitting TRBD2. V was pared by 5 bases and J by 5 bases, with 20 bases of the junction left unmatched. CDR1 and CDR2 (germline): SGHAT, FQDESV (reference sequence). The length of the CDR3 is 20 residues. The CDR3 sequence: CASSRQWGGLAGKRGDTQYF. The CDR3 DNA is TGTGCCAGCAGCCGACAGTGGGGCGGACTAGCGGGGAAACGAGGAGATACGCAGTATTTT.

V gene TRBV7-6 combines with J gene TRBJ2-7; 8 bases are a match to TRBD1. The CDR3 sequence is 15 residues long. V shed 1 base and J 2 bases; nucleotides not matched to a gene: 4. CDR1 and CDR2 from the germline V gene are SGHVS and FNYEAQ. The CDR3 loop is CASSLGQGFAYEQYF. Here the CDR3 DNA reads TGTGCCAGCAGCTTAGGACAGGGGTTTGCCTACGAGCAGTACTTC.